The source of this T cell receptor beta chain is a study of Graves' ophthalmopathy and Graves' hyperthyroidism. Amplification targeted the TCR beta CDR3 regions, with RNA transcripts as the source material. First-round RT-PCR relied on HTBI primers, and a second-round multiplex PCR came next. TCRdb recomputed calls from the multiplex PCR reads with MiXCR, one row per CDR3 protein. Here the sample spans about 740,000 distinct CDR3 sequences, 40% being singletons. Germline assignment: CDR1 MNHNY and CDR2 SVGAGI (reference sequence). There are 12 residues in the CDR3. This sequence joins TRBV6-6 and TRBJ1-4, with TRBD1 as a possible D gene (5 bases). The origin of this receptor is an adult man with Graves' ophthalmopathy. The sample consisted of peripheral blood. CDR3 sequence reads: CASGRVGEKLFF. As DNA, the CDR3 is TGTGCGAGCGGCAGGGTGGGTGAAAAACTGTTTTTT.